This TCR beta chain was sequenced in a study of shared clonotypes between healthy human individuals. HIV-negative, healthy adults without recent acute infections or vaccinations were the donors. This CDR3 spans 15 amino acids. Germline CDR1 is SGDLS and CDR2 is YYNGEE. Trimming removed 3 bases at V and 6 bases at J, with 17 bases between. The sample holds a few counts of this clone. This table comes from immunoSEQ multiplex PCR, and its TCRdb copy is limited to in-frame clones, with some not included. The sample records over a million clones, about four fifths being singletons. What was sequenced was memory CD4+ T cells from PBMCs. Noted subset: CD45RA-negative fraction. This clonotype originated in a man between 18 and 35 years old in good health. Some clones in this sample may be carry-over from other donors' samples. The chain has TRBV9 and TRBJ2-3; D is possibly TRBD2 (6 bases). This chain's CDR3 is CASSALGGGRDTQYF. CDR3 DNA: TGTGCCAGCAGCGCCCTCGGGGGAGGCAGGGATACGCAGTATTTT.